The 9 T cell receptor beta chains below come from one sample, sequenced in a study of OX40 agonist ivuxolimab in advanced cancers. Assay: immunoSEQ multiplex PCR; the TCRdb copy retains only in-frame clones and omits some. The data show some 51,000 clones, roughly 86% seen once. Specimen: CD4+ or CD8+ T cells sorted from blood, collected in a trial of the OX40 agonist ivuxolimab. The receptors come from an adult with an advanced solid tumor such as melanoma, head and neck, liver or kidney cancer.

The chain combines TRBV5-1 with TRBJ2-1; no clear D gene. The V end lost 3 bases, the J end lost 8 bases, and 18 bases lay between the germline ends. The CDR3 runs 15 residues. Germline V gene lookup returns CDR1 SGHRS and CDR2 YFSETQ. The CDR3 spells CASSSVGKGSDEQFF. Written as DNA, the CDR3 is TGCGCCAGCAGCTCGGTGGGAAAAGGGTCAGATGAGCAGTTCTTC.

The chain combines TRBV30 with TRBJ1-4, with D hard to call. CDR1 is GTSNPN and CDR2 is SVGIG in the germline V gene (reference sequence). The CDR3 covers 14 residues. The V and J ends lost 2 bases and 4 bases respectively, with 11 bases between them. DNA for the CDR3: TGTGCCTGGAGTCCCTCCTTGTATAATGAAAAACTGTTTTTT. Translation gives CAWSPSLYNEKLFF.

The V gene is TRBV19, the J gene TRBJ2-3, with 9 bases that match TRBD2. This CDR3 is 14 amino acids long. V shed 8 bases and J 2 bases; nucleotides not matched to a gene: 5. The germline V gene encodes CDR1 LNHDA and CDR2 SQIVND (reference sequence). This CDR3 is CASRREGYTDTQYF. DNA of the CDR3: TGTGCCAGTCGGCGGGAGGGGTACACAGATACGCAGTATTTT.

The chain is built from TRBV19 and TRBJ2-5; TRBD1 matches 8 bases. With the DNA end fitting TRBJ2-7 better, the J assignment may be wrong. In germline, CDR1 is LNHDA, CDR2 SQIVND (reference sequence). There are 14 residues in the CDR3. CDR3 loop: CASSRTGINYEQYF. The CDR3 coding sequence is TGTGCCAGTAGTAGGACAGGGATAAACTACGAGCAGTACTTC.

The gene calls are TRBV5-5 and TRBJ2-6, with unresolved D. In germline, CDR1 is SGHKS, CDR2 YYEKEE (reference sequence). CDR3 size: 15 residues. Between the trimmed V and J ends, which lost 1 base and 2 bases, there was a span of 7 bases. This CDR3 reads CASSLILTGANVLTF. CDR3 bases: TGTGCCAGCAGCTTGATCCTTACTGGGGCCAACGTCCTGACTTTC.

V gene TRBV19 combines with J gene TRBJ1-5; D may be TRBD1 (6 bases). Per germline, CDR1 LNHDA and CDR2 SQIVND (reference sequence). This CDR3 has 16 amino acids. Between the trimmed V and J ends, which lost 4 bases and 8 bases, there was a span of 21 bases. The CDR3 loop is CASSTRRGGGREPQHF. In DNA form, the CDR3 reads TGTGCCAGTAGTACCCGCCGCGGGGGGGGCAGGGAGCCCCAGCATTTT. Full variable domain (remainder filled in from reference TRBV19 and TRBJ1-5): DGGITQSPKYLFRKEGQNVTLSCEQNLNHDAMYWYRQDPGQGLRLIYYSQIVNDFQKGDIAEGYSVSREKKESFPLTVTSAQKNPTAFYLCASSTRRGGGREPQHFGDGTRLSIL.

The chain recombines TRBV10-1 with TRBJ2-7; a weak D match, TRBD2 (5 bases). V was pared by 3 bases and J by 2 bases, with 17 bases between. The CDR3 covers 16 residues. Germline CDR1 and CDR2: WNHNN and SYGVQD (reference sequence). In nucleotides, the CDR3 is TGCGCCAGCAGTGACTCGACAAAGGTCGGGACCTACGAGCAGTACTTC. This gives the protein CASSDSTKVGTYEQYF.

V and J are TRBV20-1 and TRBJ2-5; no definite D call. The CDR3 is 10 residues long. Trimming cost V 3 bases and J 5 bases, with 4 bases left between them. The V gene's germline CDR1 is DFQATT and CDR2 SNEGSKA (reference sequence). The chain's CDR3 is CSASKETQYF. CDR3 bases: TGCAGTGCTAGTAAGGAGACCCAGTACTTC.

The gene calls are TRBV5-1 and TRBJ2-7, with 9 bases aligning to TRBD2. The CDR3 contains 15 residues. Germline V CDR1 and CDR2: SGHRS, YFSETQ. V was pared by 2 bases and J by 5 bases, with 8 bases of the junction left unmatched. The CDR3 bases are TGCGCCAGCAGCTTTGCCCTAGCGGGAACCCACGAGCAGTACTTC. As protein: CASSFALAGTHEQYF.